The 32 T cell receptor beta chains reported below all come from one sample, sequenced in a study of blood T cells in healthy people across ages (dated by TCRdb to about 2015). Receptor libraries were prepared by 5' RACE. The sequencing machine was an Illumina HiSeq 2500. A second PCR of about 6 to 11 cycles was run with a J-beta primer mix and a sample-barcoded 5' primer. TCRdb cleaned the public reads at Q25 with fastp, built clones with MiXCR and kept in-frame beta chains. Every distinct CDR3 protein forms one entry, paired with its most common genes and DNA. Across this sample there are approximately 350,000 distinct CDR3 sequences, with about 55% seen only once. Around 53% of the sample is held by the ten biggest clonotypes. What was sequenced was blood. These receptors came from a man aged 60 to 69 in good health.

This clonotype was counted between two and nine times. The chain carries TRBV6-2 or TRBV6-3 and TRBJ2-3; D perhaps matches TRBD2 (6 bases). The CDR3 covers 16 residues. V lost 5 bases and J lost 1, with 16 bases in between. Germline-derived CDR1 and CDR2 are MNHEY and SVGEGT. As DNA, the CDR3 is TGTGCCAGCAGTCGCATTCCGGGACTGGGCACAGATACGCAGTATTTT. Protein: CASSRIPGLGTDTQYF.

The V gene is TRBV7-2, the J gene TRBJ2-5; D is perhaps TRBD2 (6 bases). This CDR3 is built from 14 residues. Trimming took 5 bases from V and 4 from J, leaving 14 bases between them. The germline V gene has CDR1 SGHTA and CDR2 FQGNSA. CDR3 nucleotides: TGTGCCAGCAGCACACGGAGGGCCAGAGAGACCCAGTACTTC. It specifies CASSTRRARETQYF.

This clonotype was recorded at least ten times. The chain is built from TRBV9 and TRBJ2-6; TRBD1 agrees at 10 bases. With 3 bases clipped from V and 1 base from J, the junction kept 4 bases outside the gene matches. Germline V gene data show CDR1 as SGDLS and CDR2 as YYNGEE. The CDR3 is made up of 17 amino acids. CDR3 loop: CASSDGQGESGANVLTF. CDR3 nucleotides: TGTGCCAGCAGCGACGGACAGGGGGAATCTGGGGCCAACGTCCTGACTTTC.

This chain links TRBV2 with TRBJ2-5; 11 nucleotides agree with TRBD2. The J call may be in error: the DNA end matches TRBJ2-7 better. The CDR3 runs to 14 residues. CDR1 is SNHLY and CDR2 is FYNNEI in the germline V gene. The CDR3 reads CASIRGLAEREQYF. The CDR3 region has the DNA TGTGCCAGCATTAGGGGACTAGCGGAACGCGAGCAGTACTTC.

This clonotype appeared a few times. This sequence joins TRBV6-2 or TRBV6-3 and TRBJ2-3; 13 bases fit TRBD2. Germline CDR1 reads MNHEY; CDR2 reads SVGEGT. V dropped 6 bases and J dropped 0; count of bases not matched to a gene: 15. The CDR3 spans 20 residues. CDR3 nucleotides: TGTGCCAGCAGACCAAAGAGGAGACTAGCGGGAGGCCCTAGCACAGATACGCAGTATTTT. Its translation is CASRPKRRLAGGPSTDTQYF.

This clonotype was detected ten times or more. The CDR3 coding sequence is TGCAGCACAAGCCTAGGGGGTTACAATGAGCAGTTCTTC. Translated, it gives CSTSLGGYNEQFF. The chain recombines TRBV29-1 with TRBJ2-1; TRBD1 might be the D (6 bases). The CDR3 loop spans 13 amino acids. Germline V CDR1 and CDR2: SQVTM, ANQGSEA. V shed 8 bases and J shed 4 bases, with 15 bases lying between them.

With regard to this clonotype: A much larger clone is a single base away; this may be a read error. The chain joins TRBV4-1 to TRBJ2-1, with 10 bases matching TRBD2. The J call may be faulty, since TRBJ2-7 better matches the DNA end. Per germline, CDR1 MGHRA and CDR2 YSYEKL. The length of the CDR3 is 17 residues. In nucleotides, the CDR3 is TGCGCCAGCAGCCAGCTAGACATGGGACTAGCGTGGAATGAGCAGTACTTC. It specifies CASSQLDMGLAWNEQYF.

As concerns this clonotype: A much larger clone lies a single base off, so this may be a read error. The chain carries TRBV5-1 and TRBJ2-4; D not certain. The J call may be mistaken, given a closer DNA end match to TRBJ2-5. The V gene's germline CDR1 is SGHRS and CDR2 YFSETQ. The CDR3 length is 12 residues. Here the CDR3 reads CTSSLDQETQYF. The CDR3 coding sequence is TGCACCAGCAGCTTGGACCAAGAGACCCAGTACTTC.

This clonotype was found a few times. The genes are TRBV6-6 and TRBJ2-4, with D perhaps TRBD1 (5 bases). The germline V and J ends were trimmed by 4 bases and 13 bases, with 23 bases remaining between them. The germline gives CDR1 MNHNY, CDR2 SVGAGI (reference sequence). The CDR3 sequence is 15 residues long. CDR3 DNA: TGTGCCAGCAGTTGGCCCGACAAGGGGAAGTTGAAGCAGTACTTC. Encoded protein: CASSWPDKGKLKQYF.

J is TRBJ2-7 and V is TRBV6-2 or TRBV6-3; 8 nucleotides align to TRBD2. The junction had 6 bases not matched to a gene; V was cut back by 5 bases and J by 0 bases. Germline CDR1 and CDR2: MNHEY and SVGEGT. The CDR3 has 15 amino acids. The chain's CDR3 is CASSRLAPFSYEQYF. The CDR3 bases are TGTGCCAGCAGTAGACTAGCGCCCTTCTCCTACGAGCAGTACTTC.

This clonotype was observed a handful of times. Here the CDR3 reads CSARDWAGGAGTEAFF. CDR3 DNA: TGCAGTGCTAGAGATTGGGCAGGGGGCGCTGGGACTGAAGCTTTCTTT. The J gene is TRBJ1-1, the V gene TRBV20-1, with 8 nucleotides matching TRBD1. Germline V gene lookup returns CDR1 DFQATT and CDR2 SNEGSKA (reference sequence). The length of the CDR3 is 16 residues. With 0 bases clipped from V and 5 bases from J, the junction kept 11 bases outside the gene matches.

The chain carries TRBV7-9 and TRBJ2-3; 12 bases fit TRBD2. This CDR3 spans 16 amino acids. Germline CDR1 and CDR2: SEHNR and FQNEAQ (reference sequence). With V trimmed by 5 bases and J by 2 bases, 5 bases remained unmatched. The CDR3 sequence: CASSRLAGVDTDTQYF. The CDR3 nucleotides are TGTGCCAGCAGCCGACTAGCGGGAGTGGACACAGATACGCAGTATTTT.

CDR3 residues: CASSQGWGSGVNIQYF. In DNA form, the CDR3 reads TGTGCCAGCAGCCAAGGCTGGGGTAGCGGGGTAAACATTCAGTACTTC. The chain uses TRBV3-1 and TRBJ2-4; TRBD2 aligns across 8 bases. Germline CDR1 reads LGHDT; CDR2 reads YNNKEL (reference sequence). CDR3 size: 16 residues. With 1 base clipped from V and 6 bases from J, the junction kept 8 bases outside the gene matches.

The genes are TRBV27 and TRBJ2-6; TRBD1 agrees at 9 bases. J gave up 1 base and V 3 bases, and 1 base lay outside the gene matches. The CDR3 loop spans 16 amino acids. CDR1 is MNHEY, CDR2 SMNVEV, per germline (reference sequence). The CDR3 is CASSFGTGSGANVLTF. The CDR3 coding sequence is TGTGCCAGCAGTTTTGGGACAGGGTCTGGGGCCAACGTCCTGACTTTC.

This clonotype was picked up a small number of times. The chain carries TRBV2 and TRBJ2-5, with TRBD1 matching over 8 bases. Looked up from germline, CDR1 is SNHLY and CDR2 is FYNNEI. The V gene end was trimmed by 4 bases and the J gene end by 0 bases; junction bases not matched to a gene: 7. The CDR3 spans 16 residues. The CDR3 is CASSAPGTGNQETQYF. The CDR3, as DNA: TGTGCCAGCAGTGCCCCCGGGACAGGCAACCAAGAGACCCAGTACTTC.

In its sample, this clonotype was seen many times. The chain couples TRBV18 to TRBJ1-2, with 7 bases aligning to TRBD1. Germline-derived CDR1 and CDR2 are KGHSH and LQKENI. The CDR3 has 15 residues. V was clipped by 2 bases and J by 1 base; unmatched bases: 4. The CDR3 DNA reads TGTGCCAGCTCACCAGTCCGGGACAGTAACTATGGCTACACCTTC. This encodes CASSPVRDSNYGYTF.

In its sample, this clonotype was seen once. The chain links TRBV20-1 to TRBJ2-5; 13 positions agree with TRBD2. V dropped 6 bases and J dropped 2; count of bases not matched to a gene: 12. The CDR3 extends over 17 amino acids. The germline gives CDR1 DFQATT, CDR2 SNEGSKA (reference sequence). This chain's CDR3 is CSASGLAGAGFQETQYF. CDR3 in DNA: TGCAGTGCCTCTGGACTAGCGGGAGCGGGGTTTCAAGAGACCCAGTACTTC.

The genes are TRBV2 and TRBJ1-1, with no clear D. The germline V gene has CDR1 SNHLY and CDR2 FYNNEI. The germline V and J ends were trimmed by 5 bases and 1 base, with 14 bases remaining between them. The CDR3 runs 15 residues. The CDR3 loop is CASSPRRVSNTEAFF. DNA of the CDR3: TGTGCCAGCAGTCCAAGGAGGGTTTCGAACACTGAAGCTTTCTTT.

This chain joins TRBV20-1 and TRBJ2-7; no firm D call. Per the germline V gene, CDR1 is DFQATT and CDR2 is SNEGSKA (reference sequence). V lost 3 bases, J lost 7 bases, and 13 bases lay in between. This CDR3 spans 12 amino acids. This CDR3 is CSASIYVVEQYF. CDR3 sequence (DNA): TGCAGTGCTAGCATCTACGTAGTGGAGCAGTACTTC.

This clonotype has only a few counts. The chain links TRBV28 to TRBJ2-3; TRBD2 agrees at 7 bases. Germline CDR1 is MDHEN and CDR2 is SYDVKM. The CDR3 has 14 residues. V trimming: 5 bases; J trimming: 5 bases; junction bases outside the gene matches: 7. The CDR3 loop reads CASSPIGRGDTQYF. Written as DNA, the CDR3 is TGTGCCAGCAGTCCCATAGGGAGGGGAGATACGCAGTATTTT.

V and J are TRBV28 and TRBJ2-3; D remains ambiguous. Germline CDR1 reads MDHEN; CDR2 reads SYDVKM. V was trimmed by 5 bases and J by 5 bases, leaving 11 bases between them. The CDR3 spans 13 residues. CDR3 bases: TGTGCCAGCAGTCCCCTCTCCCAAGATACGCAGTATTTT. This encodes CASSPLSQDTQYF.

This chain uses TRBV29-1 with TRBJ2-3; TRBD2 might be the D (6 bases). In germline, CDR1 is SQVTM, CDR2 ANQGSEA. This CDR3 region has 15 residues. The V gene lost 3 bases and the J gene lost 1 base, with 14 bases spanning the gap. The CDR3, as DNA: TGCAGCGTTGAGAGCGGAGGGTCCCGCACAGATACGCAGTATTTT. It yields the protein CSVESGGSRTDTQYF.

As DNA, the CDR3 is TGTGCCAGCAGTTTTAGCCCTGGGTACCAAGAGACCCAGTACTTC. This sequence encodes CASSFSPGYQETQYF. The genes are TRBV12-3 or TRBV12-4 and TRBJ2-5; D is ambiguous. Deletions cut 3 bases from V and 0 bases from J, with 11 bases between. CDR3 length equals 15 residues.

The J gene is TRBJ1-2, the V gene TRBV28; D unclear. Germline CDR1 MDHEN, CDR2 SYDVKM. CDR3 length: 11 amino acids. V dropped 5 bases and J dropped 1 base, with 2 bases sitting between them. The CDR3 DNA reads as TGTGCCAGCAGTGATAACTATGGCTACACCTTC. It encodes CASSDNYGYTF.

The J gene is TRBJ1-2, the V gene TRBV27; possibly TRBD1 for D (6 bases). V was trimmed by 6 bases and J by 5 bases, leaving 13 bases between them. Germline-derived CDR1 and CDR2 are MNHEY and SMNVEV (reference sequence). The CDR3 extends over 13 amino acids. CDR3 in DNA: TGTGCCAGCAGAGATGACAGGAGGTATGGCTACACCTTC. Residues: CASRDDRRYGYTF.

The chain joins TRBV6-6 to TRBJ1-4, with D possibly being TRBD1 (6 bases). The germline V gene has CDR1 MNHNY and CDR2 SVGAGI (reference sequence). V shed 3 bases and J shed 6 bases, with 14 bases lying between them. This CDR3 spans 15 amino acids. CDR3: CASSYPQGIDEKLFF. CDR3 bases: TGTGCCAGCAGTTATCCACAGGGAATTGATGAAAAACTGTTTTTT.

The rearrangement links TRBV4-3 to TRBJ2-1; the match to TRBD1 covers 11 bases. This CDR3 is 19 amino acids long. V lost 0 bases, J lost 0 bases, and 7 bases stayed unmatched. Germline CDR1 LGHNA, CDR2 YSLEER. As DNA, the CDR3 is TGCGCCAGCAGCCAAGATGGGACAGGGGGTCCCTACTCCTACAATGAGCAGTTCTTC. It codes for CASSQDGTGGPYSYNEQFF.

CDR3 residues: CASSFRQVVGNQPQHF. In DNA form, the CDR3 reads TGTGCCAGCAGTTTCCGACAGGTCGTGGGCAATCAGCCCCAGCATTTT. V and J are TRBV28 and TRBJ1-5, with D possibly TRBD1 on 6 matching bases. Trimming stripped 3 bases from V and 2 bases from J, with 14 bases between. Germline values: CDR1 MDHEN, CDR2 SYDVKM. The CDR3 spans 16 residues.

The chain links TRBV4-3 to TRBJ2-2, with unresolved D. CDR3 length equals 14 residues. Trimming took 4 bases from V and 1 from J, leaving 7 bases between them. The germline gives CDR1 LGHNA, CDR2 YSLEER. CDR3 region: CASSLGMNTGELFF. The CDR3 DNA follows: TGCGCCAGCAGCCTCGGTATGAACACCGGGGAGCTGTTTTTT.

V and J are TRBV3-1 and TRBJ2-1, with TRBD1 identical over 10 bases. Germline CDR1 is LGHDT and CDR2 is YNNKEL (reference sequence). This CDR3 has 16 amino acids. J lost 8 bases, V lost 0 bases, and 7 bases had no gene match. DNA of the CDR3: TGTGCCAGCAGCCAAGATAAGGGACAGGGGACCGATGAGCAGTTCTTC. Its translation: CASSQDKGQGTDEQFF.

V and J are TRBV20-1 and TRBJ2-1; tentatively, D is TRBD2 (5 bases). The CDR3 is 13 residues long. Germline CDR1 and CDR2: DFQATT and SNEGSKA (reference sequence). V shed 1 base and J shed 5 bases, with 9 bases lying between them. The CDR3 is CSARVLVNNEQFF. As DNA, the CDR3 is TGCAGTGCTAGAGTACTAGTAAACAATGAGCAGTTCTTC.

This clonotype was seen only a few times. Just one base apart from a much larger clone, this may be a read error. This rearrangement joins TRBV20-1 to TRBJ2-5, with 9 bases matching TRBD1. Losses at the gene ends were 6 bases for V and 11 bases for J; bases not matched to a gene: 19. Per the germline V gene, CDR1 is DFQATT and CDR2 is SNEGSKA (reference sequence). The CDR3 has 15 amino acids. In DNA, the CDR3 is TGCAGTGCCATCCGGACAGGGGCCCTTCGGAATGAGCAGTACTTC. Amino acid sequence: CSAIRTGALRNEQYF.